The 22 T cell receptor beta chains below come from one sample, sequenced in a study of CD8+ T cells in alopecia areata. cDNA reverse transcribed from extracted RNA served as the sequencing template. The protocol was immunoSEQ multiplex PCR, while the TCRdb copy is restricted to in-frame clones and leaves out a portion. The sample has 90,000 to 150,000 clones, approximately 38% seen once. Source material: CD4+ T cells sorted from blood. These receptors were collected from a human donor with alopecia areata.

This clone appeared a few times. The chain carries TRBV19 and TRBJ2-7; 7 bases fit TRBD1. The CDR3 spans 13 residues. V shed 8 bases, J shed 0 bases, and the junction held 4 bases outside the gene matches. CDR1 LNHDA and CDR2 SQIVND come from the germline V gene (reference sequence). CDR3 nucleotide sequence: TGTGCCAGTGCCCGGGACAGCTCCTACGAGCAGTACTTC. It codes for CASARDSSYEQYF.

This clone turned up a few times. The gene calls are TRBV5-6 and TRBJ2-5; 9 nucleotides line up with TRBD2. The CDR3 contains 15 residues. CDR1 SGHDT and CDR2 YYEEEE come from the germline V gene. The junction had 4 bases not matched to a gene; V was cut back by 1 base and J by 3 bases. The CDR3: CASSLPSGAKETQYF. The CDR3 DNA reads as TGTGCCAGCAGCTTGCCTAGCGGGGCCAAAGAGACCCAGTACTTC.

The chain recombines TRBV30 with TRBJ2-7; D may be TRBD1 (6 bases). The length of the CDR3 is 15 residues. The germline CDR1 and CDR2 sequences are GTSNPN and SVGIG (reference sequence). The V end lost 5 bases, the J end lost 2 bases, and 19 bases lay between the germline ends. The chain's CDR3 is CAWGALPDRTYEQYF. The CDR3 region has the DNA TGTGCCTGGGGTGCCCTTCCTGACAGGACCTACGAGCAGTACTTC.

This chain uses TRBV25-1 with TRBJ1-3; 7 bases are shared with TRBD1. This CDR3 is 14 amino acids long. The trim removed 6 bases at V and 2 bases at J, leaving 4 bases unmatched. CDR1 MGHDK and CDR2 SYGVNS come from the germline V gene. CDR3 sequence: CASRGDRAGNTIYF. CDR3 bases: TGTGCCAGCAGGGGAGACAGGGCTGGAAACACCATATATTTT. Supplemented by reference TRBV25-1 and TRBJ1-3, the full variable domain reads EADIYQTPRYLVIGTGKKITLECSQTMGHDKMYWYQQDPGMELHLIHYSYGVNSTEKGDLSSESTVSRIRTEHFPLTLESARPSHTSQYLCASRGDRAGNTIYFGEGSWLTVV.

The chain has TRBV6-5 and TRBJ2-7, with 10 bases matching TRBD1. CDR3 size: 14 residues. The V gene end was trimmed by 2 bases and the J gene end by 5 bases; junction bases not matched to a gene: 3. CDR1 and CDR2 (germline): MNHEY, SVGAGI. CDR3 residues: CASSYRDRGHEQYF. The CDR3 nucleotides are TGTGCCAGCAGTTACCGGGACAGGGGACACGAGCAGTACTTC.

The rearrangement links TRBV29-1 to TRBJ2-5; TRBD2 matches at 9 bases. Germline trimming cut 7 bases from V and 4 bases from J; bases unmatched to any gene: 4. The CDR3 extends over 12 amino acids. Germline loops: CDR1 SQVTM, CDR2 ANQGSEA. In DNA form, the CDR3 reads TGCAGCGCTCCGACTAGCGGAGAGACCCAGTACTTC. Amino acid sequence: CSAPTSGETQYF.

This chain links TRBV4-1 with TRBJ2-7, with 7 bases identical to TRBD2. There are 15 residues in the CDR3. Germline lookup yields CDR1 MGHRA and CDR2 YSYEKL. With V trimmed by 3 bases and J by 0 bases, 5 bases remained unmatched. The CDR3 DNA follows: TGCGCCAGCAGCCACCCACCGGGGGGCTCCTACGAGCAGTACTTC. Protein: CASSHPPGGSYEQYF.

The chain links TRBV30 to TRBJ2-3; D is perhaps TRBD1 or TRBD2 (5 bases each). Per the germline V gene, CDR1 is GTSNPN and CDR2 is SVGIG (reference sequence). The CDR3 extends over 14 amino acids. The ends were cut back, 0 bases at V and 4 bases at J, with 11 bases in the middle. CDR3 sequence reads: CAWSVGGAADTQYF. The CDR3 bases are TGTGCCTGGAGTGTTGGGGGAGCGGCAGATACGCAGTATTTT.

This clone was counted at least ten times. The chain recombines TRBV28 with TRBJ1-4; a weak D match, TRBD1 (5 bases). V dropped 5 bases and J dropped 4 bases, with 11 bases sitting between them. Per germline, CDR1 MDHEN and CDR2 SYDVKM. This CDR3 has 14 amino acids. The CDR3 DNA follows: TGTGCCAGCAGTCTACCGCAGGGTAATGAAAAACTGTTTTTT. It encodes CASSLPQGNEKLFF.

CDR3 sequence (DNA): TGCGCCAGCAGCCAACGGACTAGCGGACCCTACAATGAGCAGTTCTTC. Its translation is CASSQRTSGPYNEQFF. The chain has TRBV4-3 and TRBJ2-1, with TRBD2 identical over 10 bases. The CDR3 totals 16 residues. V dropped 2 bases and J dropped 2; count of bases not matched to a gene: 3. CDR1 LGHNA and CDR2 YSLEER come from the germline V gene.

This clone appeared a few times. The chain links TRBV7-2 to TRBJ1-1; no definite D call. The germline V gene has CDR1 SGHTA and CDR2 FQGNSA. The CDR3 runs to 15 residues. The V gene lost 1 base and the J gene lost 4 bases, with 13 bases spanning the gap. CDR3 amino acids: CASSLVGLGITEAFF. The CDR3 DNA follows: TGTGCCAGCAGCTTAGTTGGGCTAGGAATCACTGAAGCTTTCTTT.

The chain is built from TRBV6-5 and TRBJ2-3, with 9 bases matching TRBD1. Germline trimming cut 5 bases from V and 4 bases from J; bases unmatched to any gene: 7. This CDR3 contains 15 residues. Germline loops: CDR1 MNHEY, CDR2 SVGAGI. As DNA, the CDR3 is TGTGCCAGCAGTACCGGGACAGGGAGGTCAGATACGCAGTATTTT. This gives the protein CASSTGTGRSDTQYF.

CDR3 nucleotide sequence: TGTGCCAGCAGTGAGGGACAGGGGGCTGCCAAAAACATTCAGTACTTC. Amino acids: CASSEGQGAAKNIQYF. V and J are TRBV6-1 and TRBJ2-4, with 12 positions matching TRBD1. With 3 bases clipped from V and 1 base from J, the junction kept 1 base outside the gene matches. The CDR3 is made up of 16 amino acids. The V gene's germline CDR1 is MNHNS and CDR2 SASEGT.

This clone was counted only a few times. The same CDR3 can be traced to other DNA sequences in this sample. The J gene is TRBJ1-5, the V gene TRBV30; D call uncertain. V shed 0 bases and J shed 4 bases, with 7 bases lying between them. The germline gives CDR1 GTSNPN, CDR2 SVGIG (reference sequence). There are 13 residues in the CDR3. The CDR3 region is CAWSVTENQPQHF. The CDR3 region has the DNA TGTGCCTGGAGTGTCACTGAGAATCAGCCCCAGCATTTT.

The chain links TRBV18 to TRBJ1-5; TRBD1 might be the D (5 bases). The V gene lost 2 bases and the J gene lost 0 bases, with 8 bases spanning the gap. Germline loops: CDR1 KGHSH, CDR2 LQKENI. The CDR3 has 15 residues. The CDR3, as DNA: TGTGCCAGCTCACCATCGGGGGATAGCAATCAGCCCCAGCATTTT. This translates into CASSPSGDSNQPQHF.

This clone has only one observation. The chain carries TRBV9 and TRBJ2-1, with D unclear. Per germline, CDR1 SGDLS and CDR2 YYNGEE. V was trimmed by 2 bases and J by 0 bases, leaving 6 bases between them. The CDR3 sequence is 14 residues long. Written as DNA, the CDR3 is TGTGCCAGCAGCGTGTTTCACTCCTACAATGAGCAGTTCTTC. It specifies CASSVFHSYNEQFF.

The CDR3 region is CAWSRGSYSNQPQHF. The CDR3 DNA is TGTGCCTGGAGTAGGGGCTCCTATAGCAATCAGCCCCAGCATTTT. The J gene is TRBJ1-5, the V gene TRBV30; D is possibly TRBD1 (5 bases). The CDR3 is made up of 15 amino acids. Looked up from germline, CDR1 is GTSNPN and CDR2 is SVGIG (reference sequence). V shed 2 bases and J shed 0 bases, with 11 bases lying between them.

The gene calls are TRBV4-3 and TRBJ2-5; D is possibly TRBD1 or TRBD2 (6 bases each). Near its end, the DNA agrees better with TRBJ2-7, so the J call may be wrong. Germline V CDR1 and CDR2: LGHNA, YSLEER. The CDR3 contains 13 residues. Here the CDR3 DNA reads TGCGCCAGCAGCCAAAGGGGGGCCTACGAGCAGTACTTC. Translating gives CASSQRGAYEQYF.

The table lists this clone with a few counts. This sample also contains other DNA sequences that code for the same CDR3. The chain recombines TRBV29-1 with TRBJ2-3, with 7 nucleotides matching TRBD1. From germline, CDR1 is SQVTM and CDR2 ANQGSEA. The CDR3 consists of 13 residues. Trimming at V came to 6 bases and at J to 2 bases, leaving 5 bases not matched to a gene. The CDR3 nucleotides read TGCAGCGTGAGGGGGCTCTTCACAGATACGCAGTATTTT. Its translation: CSVRGLFTDTQYF.

This clone has only a few counts. The chain joins TRBV2 to TRBJ2-1, with D possibly matching TRBD2 (5 bases). The V gene's germline CDR1 is SNHLY and CDR2 FYNNEI. Trimming left V 6 bases short and J 6 bases short, with 15 bases between. CDR3 length equals 14 residues. In DNA, the CDR3 is TGTGCCAGCAGGAGCGGTTCCCTTGGCAATGAGCAGTTCTTC. It translates to CASRSGSLGNEQFF. The full variable domain, its missing parts supplied by reference TRBV2 and TRBJ2-1, is EPEVTQTPSHQVTQMGQEVILRCVPISNHLYFYWYRQILGQKVEFLVSFYNNEISEKSEIFDDQFSVERPDGSNFTLKIRSTKLEDSAMYFCASRSGSLGNEQFFGPGTRLTVL.

The rearrangement links TRBV29-1 to TRBJ2-6; D unresolved. Germline-derived CDR1 and CDR2 are SQVTM and ANQGSEA. This CDR3 is 14 amino acids long. The V end lost 6 bases, the J end lost 0 bases, and 9 bases lay between the germline ends. The DNA of the CDR3 is TGCAGCGTCGCCGTTTACTCTGGGGCCAACGTCCTGACTTTC. It codes for CSVAVYSGANVLTF.

This clone was detected only once. The genes are TRBV29-1 and TRBJ1-3, with unresolved D. The CDR3 sequence is 12 residues long. Germline V gives CDR1 SQVTM, CDR2 ANQGSEA. Trimming pared 3 bases from V and 8 bases from J, leaving 11 bases between. This chain's CDR3 is CSVDGGLDTIYF. Written as DNA, the CDR3 is TGCAGCGTTGACGGCGGGTTGGACACCATATATTTT.